These 3 T cell receptor beta chains share one sample of origin, sequenced in a study of blood T cells in healthy people across ages. Sample-barcoded 5' priming and a J-beta primer mix drove a second PCR of roughly 7 to 11 cycles. TCRdb reprocessed the 5' RACE reads with MiXCR, giving one entry per CDR3 protein. The sample yields some 1.6 million distinct CDR3 sequences, approximately 32% seen once. Sample: blood. The receptors were sampled from a woman between 25 and 40 years old in good health.

This clonotype was seen only once. The chain employs TRBV11-1 and TRBJ2-4; TRBD1 or TRBD2 may be the D gene (5 bases each). The germline CDR1 and CDR2 sequences are SGHAT and FQDESV (reference sequence). The CDR3 sequence is 16 residues long. Trimming took off 3 bases at V and 2 bases at J, with 14 bases between the two ends. CDR3 DNA: TGTGCCAGCAGCTTGACAGAGGGCGCCCCCAAAAACATTCAGTACTTC. The encoded protein is CASSLTEGAPKNIQYF.

This chain joins TRBV21-1 and TRBJ2-2; TRBD2, the D gene given by the table, was not confirmed from the DNA. TRBV21-1 constitutes a pseudogene. CDR3 length: 16 residues. The CDR3 reads CASSKWEGTNAGELFF. CDR3 bases: TGTGCCAGCAGCAAATGGGAGGGAACGAACGCCGGGGAGCTGTTTTTT.

The rearrangement uses TRBV30 and TRBJ1-2; maybe TRBD1 (5 bases). This CDR3 contains 13 residues. CDR1 is GTSNPN, CDR2 SVGIG, per germline (reference sequence). The V and J ends lost 4 bases and 6 bases respectively, with 15 bases between them. The CDR3 bases are TGTGCCTGGAAAAATACGGGGGTGCATGGCTACACCTTC. It translates to CAWKNTGVHGYTF.